This TCR beta chain was found in a study of blood T cell repertoires in COVID-19. Measured with immunoSEQ multiplex PCR; TCRdb has only the in-frame clones, and not every one. The table has around 130,000 clones, approximately 87% seen once. CDR1 and CDR2 (germline): SGHVS, FQNEAQ. V dropped 5 bases and J dropped 8 bases, with 11 bases sitting between them. The CDR3 is 12 residues long. The count of this clone is one. The chain couples TRBV7-8 to TRBJ2-3; tentatively, D is TRBD1 (5 bases). The sequence came from a man between 60 and 75 years old with acute or convalescent COVID-19. The material sequenced was peripheral blood. The chain's CDR3 is CASSPDSITQYF. CDR3 coding DNA: TGTGCCAGCAGCCCAGACAGCATTACGCAGTATTTT. Complete variable domain (other parts from reference TRBV7-8 and TRBJ2-3): GAGVSQSPRYKVAKRGQDVALRCDPISGHVSLFWYQQALGQGPEFLTYFQNEAQLDKSGLPSDRFFAERPEGSVSTLKIQRTQQEDSAVYLCASSPDSITQYFGPGTRLTVL.